A selection of T cell receptor beta chains follows, all from one sample in a study of control samples from healthy donors and cancer patients. The table came from immunoSEQ multiplex PCR; TCRdb's copy has only in-frame clones and leaves some out. Of fewer than 200,000 clones listed, just over 95% are singletons. The source material was blood. These receptors were obtained from a woman aged 30 to 39 in good health. Each CDR3 is given with its conserved first and last residue. The size of a clone is reported for some rows only, either as once, few or many, or as a class for expanded clones.

>NA|TRBJ2-3|16|TRBV7-8
CASSLAGTGVTDTQYF
>once|TRBJ2-2|13|TRBV6-5
CASRGTNTGELFF
>NA|TRBJ2-1|16|TRBV15
CATSSPAGESYNEQFF
>NA|TRBJ2-2|15|TRBV19
CASSLGAGGVGELFF
>NA|TRBJ1-6|14|TRBV27
CASSLTLRRSPLHF
>NA|TRBJ2-2|15|TRBV11-3
CASNLGGADTGELFF
>NA|TRBJ1-3|14|TRBV7-9
CASSLRRSGNTIYF
>NA|TRBJ2-1|17|TRBV2
CASSEGLQGLGSYEQFF
>few|TRBJ1-5|14|TRBV6-5
CASGEGLRNQPQHF
>NA|TRBJ2-3|12|TRBV10-3
CAISEITDTQYF
>NA|TRBJ2-3|14|TRBV11-3
CASSQGGSTDTQYF
>NA|TRBJ2-3|16|TRBV4-1
CASSHQLALSTDTQYF
>NA|TRBJ1-1|14|TRBV28
CASSLDPGATEAFF
>NA|TRBJ1-4|14|TRBV5-6
CASSPQVPGEKLFF
>NA|TRBJ1-3|15|TRBV6-6
CASSRTASPGNTIYF
>NA|TRBJ2-1|16|TRBV9
CASSLTSGVTYNEQFF
>NA|TRBJ2-7|16|TRBV2
CASFLAGGGSSYEQYF
>NA|TRBJ1-2|13|TRBV19
CASSKTGHYGYTF
>once|TRBJ1-5|13|TRBV15
CATSRDGPQPQHF
>NA|TRBJ1-6|17|TRBV7-8
CASSSTMGGTGVSPLHF
>NA|TRBJ2-1|15|TRBV5-4
CASSITGTSGNEQFF
>NA|TRBJ2-7|15|TRBV28
CASKNRGKSSYEQYF
>NA|TRBJ2-3|16|TRBV7-3
CASSLTASSITDTQYF
>NA|TRBJ1-1|14|TRBV5-1
CASSKLGGNTEAFF
>NA|TRBJ1-1|13|TRBV12-3/TRBV12-4
CASSPYFNTEAFF
>NA|TRBJ1-3|17|TRBV28
CASSLYGQGVSGNTIYF
>NA|TRBJ1-2|15|TRBV9
CASSGGQGTSIGYTF
>NA|TRBJ2-5|14|TRBV5-1
CASSWGHELETQYF